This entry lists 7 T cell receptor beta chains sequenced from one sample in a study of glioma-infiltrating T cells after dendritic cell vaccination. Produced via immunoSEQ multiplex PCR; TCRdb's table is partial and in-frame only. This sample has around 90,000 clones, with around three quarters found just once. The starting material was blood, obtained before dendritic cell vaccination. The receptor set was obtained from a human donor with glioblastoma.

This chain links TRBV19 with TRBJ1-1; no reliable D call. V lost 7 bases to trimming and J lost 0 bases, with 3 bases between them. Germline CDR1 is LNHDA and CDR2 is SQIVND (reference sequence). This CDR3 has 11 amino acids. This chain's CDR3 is CASTLNTEAFF. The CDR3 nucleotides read TGTGCCAGTACCTTGAACACTGAAGCTTTCTTT.

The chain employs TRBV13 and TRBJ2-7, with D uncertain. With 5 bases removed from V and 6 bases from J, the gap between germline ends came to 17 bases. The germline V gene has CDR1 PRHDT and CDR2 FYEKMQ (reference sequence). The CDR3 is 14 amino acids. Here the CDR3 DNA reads TGTGCCAGCAGCCCCCGGCTTTCCCTAGGCGAGCAGTACTTC. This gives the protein CASSPRLSLGEQYF. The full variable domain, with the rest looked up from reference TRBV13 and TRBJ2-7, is AAGVIQSPRHLIKEKRETATLKCYPIPRHDTVYWYQQGPGQDPQFLISFYEKMQSDKGSIPDRFSAQQFSDYHSELNMSSLELGDSALYFCASSPRLSLGEQYFGPGTRLTVT.

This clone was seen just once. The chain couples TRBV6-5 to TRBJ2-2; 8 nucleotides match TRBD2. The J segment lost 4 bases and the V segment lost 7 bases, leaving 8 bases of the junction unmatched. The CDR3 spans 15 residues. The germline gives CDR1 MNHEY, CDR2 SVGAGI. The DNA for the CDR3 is TGTGCCAGCAAGGGAGCGGGAGATCTCACCGGGGAGCTGTTTTTT. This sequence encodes CASKGAGDLTGELFF.

As DNA, the CDR3 is TGCGCCAGCAGCCCAACTAGCGGGATACAGAACATTCAGTACTTC. This sequence encodes CASSPTSGIQNIQYF. The chain is built from TRBV5-1 and TRBJ2-4; TRBD2 agrees at 10 bases. The CDR3 length is 15 residues. J lost 7 bases, V lost 4 bases, and 8 bases had no gene match. The germline gives CDR1 SGHRS, CDR2 YFSETQ.

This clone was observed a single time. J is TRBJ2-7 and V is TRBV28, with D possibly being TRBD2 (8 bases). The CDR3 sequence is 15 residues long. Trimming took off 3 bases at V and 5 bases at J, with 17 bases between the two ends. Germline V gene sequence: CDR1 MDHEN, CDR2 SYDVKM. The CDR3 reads CASSLLQGTRDEQYF. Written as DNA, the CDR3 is TGTGCCAGCAGTTTGTTACAGGGGACTAGGGACGAGCAGTACTTC.

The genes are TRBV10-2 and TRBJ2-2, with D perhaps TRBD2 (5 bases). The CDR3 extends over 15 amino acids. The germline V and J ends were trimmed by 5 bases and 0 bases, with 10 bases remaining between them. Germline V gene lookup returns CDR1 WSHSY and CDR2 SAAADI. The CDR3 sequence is CASSSGITNTGELFF. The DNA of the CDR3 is TGCGCCAGCAGTTCCGGGATCACGAACACCGGGGAGCTGTTTTTT.

DNA for the CDR3: TGTGCCAGCAGTGAAGGGACACCTGGAAACACCATATATTTT. This gives the protein CASSEGTPGNTIYF. This chain links TRBV6-1 with TRBJ1-3; D possibly corresponds to TRBD1 (5 bases). This CDR3 is 14 amino acids long. Looked up from germline, CDR1 is MNHNS and CDR2 is SASEGT. Between the trimmed V and J ends, which lost 1 base and 2 bases, there was a span of 6 bases.